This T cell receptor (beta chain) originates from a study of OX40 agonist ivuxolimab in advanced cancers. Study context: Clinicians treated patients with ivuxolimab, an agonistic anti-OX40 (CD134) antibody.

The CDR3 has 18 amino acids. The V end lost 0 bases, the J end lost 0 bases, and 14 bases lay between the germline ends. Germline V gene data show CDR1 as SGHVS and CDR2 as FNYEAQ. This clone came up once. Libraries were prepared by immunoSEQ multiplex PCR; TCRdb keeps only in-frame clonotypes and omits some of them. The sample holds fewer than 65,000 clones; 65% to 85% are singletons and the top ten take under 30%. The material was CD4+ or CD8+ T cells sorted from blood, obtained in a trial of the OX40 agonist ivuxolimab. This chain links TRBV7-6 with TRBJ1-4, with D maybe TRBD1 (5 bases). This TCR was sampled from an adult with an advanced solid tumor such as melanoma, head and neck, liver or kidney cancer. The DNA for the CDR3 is TGTGCCAGCAGCTTAGCGACGGGACTAAGCGCAACTAATGAAAAACTGTTTTTT. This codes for CASSLATGLSATNEKLFF.